A single sample gave rise to the 20 T cell receptor beta chains below, sequenced in a study of T cell responses to AZD1222 COVID-19 vaccine. Repertoires were generated with immunoSEQ multiplex PCR, while TCRdb's copy carries only in-frame clones and drops some. The table lists roughly 150,000 clones, roughly 92% of them singletons. Sequenced here: peripheral blood, sampled 28 days after the second AZD1222 dose. The receptors were sampled from an adult who received the AZD1222 COVID-19 vaccine.

The rearrangement links TRBV28 to TRBJ2-7, with 9 nucleotides matching TRBD2. Germline-derived CDR1 and CDR2 are MDHEN and SYDVKM. This CDR3 contains 15 residues. V lost 2 bases, J lost 5 bases, and 7 bases stayed unmatched. CDR3: CASSLGAGGPHEQYF. The CDR3 region has the DNA TGTGCCAGCAGTTTAGGCGCGGGAGGGCCCCACGAGCAGTACTTC. Filled out from reference TRBV28 and TRBJ2-7, the complete variable domain reads DVKVTQSSRYLVKRTGEKVFLECVQDMDHENMFWYRQDPGLGLRLIYFSYDVKMKEKGDIPEGYSVSREKKERFSLILESASTNQTSMYLCASSLGAGGPHEQYFGPGTRLTVT.

The rearrangement links TRBV6-5 to TRBJ2-3, with D possibly being TRBD2 (6 bases). In germline, CDR1 is MNHEY, CDR2 SVGAGI. The CDR3 has 14 residues. Trimming took 6 bases from V and 1 from J, leaving 11 bases between them. CDR3 in DNA: TGTGCCAGCAGCGGGACTTTCCGCACAGATACGCAGTATTTT. Translating gives CASSGTFRTDTQYF.

The chain's CDR3 is CASSQASGGGYGYTF. CDR3 nucleotide sequence: TGCGCCAGCAGCCAAGCATCAGGGGGCGGGTACGGCTACACCTTC. This sequence joins TRBV4-1 and TRBJ1-2; TRBD1 aligns across 8 bases. In germline, CDR1 is MGHRA, CDR2 YSYEKL. V trimming: 1 base; J trimming: 8 bases; junction bases outside the gene matches: 9. The length of the CDR3 is 15 residues.

The rearrangement uses TRBV19 and TRBJ1-2; D is undetermined. Trimming cost V 0 bases and J 0 bases, with 8 bases left between them. From germline, CDR1 is LNHDA and CDR2 SQIVND (reference sequence). This CDR3 region has 15 residues. As DNA, the CDR3 is TGTGCCAGTAGTATAGACCTAGCCGCTAACTATGGCTACACCTTC. It is translated as CASSIDLAANYGYTF.

The chain is built from TRBV11-2 and TRBJ2-2; no clear D. Trimming removed 5 bases at V and 6 bases at J, with 4 bases between. Germline-derived CDR1 and CDR2 are SGHAT and FQNNGV. This CDR3 region has 11 residues. The CDR3: CASSPPGELFF. CDR3 coding DNA: TGTGCCAGCAGCCCCCCCGGGGAGCTGTTTTTT.

The chain couples TRBV12-3 or TRBV12-4 to TRBJ2-2; D is possibly TRBD2 (6 bases). This CDR3 spans 12 amino acids. Trimming left V 7 bases short and J 4 bases short, with 7 bases between. The CDR3 here is CASTGVTGELFF. CDR3 DNA sequence: TGTGCCAGCACGGGGGTCACCGGGGAGCTGTTTTTT.

The rearrangement links TRBV7-9 to TRBJ1-4; D is unclear. V was cut by 4 bases and J by 5 bases, with 17 bases left in between. Germline loops: CDR1 SEHNR, CDR2 FQNEAQ (reference sequence). The CDR3 has 16 amino acids. CDR3 in amino acids: CASSSTRVVPNEKLFF. The CDR3 bases are TGTGCCAGCAGCTCCACTCGGGTGGTTCCAAATGAAAAACTGTTTTTT.

The chain combines TRBV7-2 with TRBJ1-6; the D is unclear. Trimming pared 2 bases from V and 6 bases from J, leaving 8 bases between. Germline CDR1 is SGHTA and CDR2 is FQGNSA. The CDR3 contains 14 residues. The DNA of the CDR3 is TGTGCCAGCAGCTTACAGAACCTTAATTCACCCCTCCACTTT. Protein: CASSLQNLNSPLHF.

The rearrangement joins TRBV7-2 to TRBJ2-7; no firm D call. CDR1 is SGHTA, CDR2 FQGNSA, per germline. This CDR3 has 13 amino acids. V dropped 2 bases and J dropped 8 bases, with 13 bases sitting between them. The CDR3 nucleotides read TGTGCCAGCAGCTTATTCCGCCCGGAAAAGCAGTACTTC. As protein: CASSLFRPEKQYF. The full variable domain, its missing parts supplied by reference TRBV7-2 and TRBJ2-7, is GAGVSQSPSNKVTEKGKDVELRCDPISGHTALYWYRQSLGQGLEFLIYFQGNSAPDKSGLPSDRFSAERTGGSVSTLTIQRTQQEDSAVYLCASSLFRPEKQYFGPGTRLTVT.

The V and J genes are TRBV10-3 and TRBJ1-1; D ambiguous. The germline V gene encodes CDR1 ENHRY and CDR2 SYGVKD. Between the trimmed V and J ends, which lost 4 bases and 1 base, there was a span of 10 bases. The CDR3 sequence is 14 residues long. CDR3 bases: TGTGCCATCAGTGGGGCCAGAGAGAACACTGAAGCTTTCTTT. Protein: CAISGARENTEAFF.

The V gene is TRBV14, the J gene TRBJ2-7; D remains ambiguous. In germline, CDR1 is SGHDN, CDR2 FVKESK. The CDR3 sequence is 13 residues long. Trimming left V 1 base short and J 3 bases short, with 7 bases between. The CDR3: CASSQGLLYEQYF. The CDR3 bases are TGTGCCAGCAGCCAAGGTCTGCTCTACGAGCAGTACTTC.

The V and J genes are TRBV9 and TRBJ1-2; 8 bases align to TRBD1. The CDR3 length is 15 residues. The V gene's germline CDR1 is SGDLS and CDR2 YYNGEE. V dropped 4 bases and J dropped 7; count of bases not matched to a gene: 12. In DNA, the CDR3 is TGTGCCAGCAGCCCAACGTCCCAGGGGGCCGTTGGCTACACCTTC. The encoded protein is CASSPTSQGAVGYTF.

The chain recombines TRBV29-1 with TRBJ2-7, with D perhaps matching TRBD2 (6 bases). CDR1 and CDR2 from the germline V gene are SQVTM and ANQGSEA. There are 12 residues in the CDR3. Between the trimmed V and J ends, which lost 8 bases and 3 bases, there was a span of 14 bases. CDR3 amino acids: CSLGGRHYEQYF. Here the CDR3 DNA reads TGCAGCTTGGGGGGACGGCACTACGAGCAGTACTTC.

V usage is TRBV11-3 and J usage is TRBJ2-3, with TRBD1 identical over 7 bases. The germline CDR1 and CDR2 sequences are SGHNT and YENEEA. The CDR3 consists of 13 residues. Germline trimming cut 5 bases from V and 4 bases from J; bases unmatched to any gene: 3. The CDR3, as DNA: TGTGCCAGCAGCAGACAGGGCGCAGATACGCAGTATTTT. The encoded protein is CASSRQGADTQYF. Together with reference TRBV11-3 and TRBJ2-3, the CDR3 gives the full variable domain: EAGVVQSPRYKIIEKKQPVAFWCNPISGHNTLYWYLQNLGQGPELLIRYENEEAVDDSQLPKDRFSAERLKGVDSTLKIQPAELGDSAVYLCASSRQGADTQYFGPGTRLTVL.

The V and J genes are TRBV7-2 and TRBJ1-2, with TRBD1 matching over 11 bases. The trim removed 5 bases at V and 2 bases at J, leaving 7 bases unmatched. CDR3 length: 16 amino acids. Germline V gene sequence: CDR1 SGHTA, CDR2 FQGNSA. In DNA form, the CDR3 reads TGTGCCAGCAGCCACCACGGACAGGGGGCAAACTATGGCTACACCTTC. The encoded protein is CASSHHGQGANYGYTF.

The chain has TRBV27 and TRBJ1-2; D possibly corresponds to TRBD1 (6 bases). The CDR3 spans 14 residues. V dropped 4 bases and J dropped 0 bases, with 9 bases sitting between them. Germline CDR1 and CDR2: MNHEY and SMNVEV (reference sequence). CDR3 sequence reads: CASSYRASNYGYTF. CDR3 in DNA: TGTGCCAGCAGTTACAGGGCATCTAACTATGGCTACACCTTC.

The chain combines TRBV28 with TRBJ2-7; 11 nucleotides match TRBD2. Germline trimming cut 3 bases from V and 1 base from J; bases unmatched to any gene: 5. CDR1 is MDHEN, CDR2 SYDVKM, per germline. The CDR3 is 16 amino acids. CDR3 in DNA: TGTGCCAGCAGTTTTAGAACTAGCGGGAGTTCCTACGAGCAGTACTTC. Residues: CASSFRTSGSSYEQYF.

The CDR3 reads CASSPGVWETQYF. CDR3 bases: TGTGCCAGCAGTCCCGGAGTATGGGAGACCCAGTACTTC. The genes are TRBV27 and TRBJ2-5, with D uncertain. This CDR3 region has 13 residues. Germline V CDR1 and CDR2: MNHEY, SMNVEV (reference sequence). V lost 5 bases to trimming and J lost 5 bases, with 12 bases between them.

The chain combines TRBV7-2 with TRBJ2-5; possibly TRBD1 for D (6 bases). The CDR3 is 14 residues long. With 0 bases removed from V and 5 bases from J, the gap between germline ends came to 10 bases. In germline, CDR1 is SGHTA, CDR2 FQGNSA. CDR3 amino acids: CASSLAFTGETQYF. The CDR3 DNA follows: TGTGCCAGCAGCTTAGCGTTCACAGGGGAGACCCAGTACTTC.

The chain has TRBV12-3 or TRBV12-4 and TRBJ2-1; TRBD1 aligns across 9 bases. CDR3 length: 13 amino acids. The J segment lost 8 bases and the V segment lost 10 bases, leaving 9 bases of the junction unmatched. CDR3 protein: CATQGQGGDEQFF. The CDR3 bases are TGTGCCACCCAGGGACAGGGTGGAGATGAGCAGTTCTTC.